This T cell receptor (beta chain) stems from a study of shared clonotypes between healthy human individuals. V was shortened by 3 bases and J by 1 base, with 6 bases between the two germline ends. This CDR3 spans 14 amino acids. The germline CDR1 and CDR2 sequences are SGHVS and FQNEAQ. TCRdb's table, derived via immunoSEQ multiplex PCR, lists solely in-frame clones and lacks some. The sample includes 75,000 to 100,000 clones, less than 60% of them seen just once. Donors, without exception, were Caucasian adults residing in Nashville, Tennessee. Sequenced material: PBMCs. The V gene is TRBV7-8, the J gene TRBJ2-2, with D maybe TRBD1 (5 bases). The receptor was isolated from a middle-aged woman in good health. Some clones in this sample may be carry-over from other donors' samples. CDR3 DNA: TGTGCCAGCAGCTTGACAGAGAACACCGGGGAGCTGTTTTTT. Translation gives CASSLTENTGELFF.